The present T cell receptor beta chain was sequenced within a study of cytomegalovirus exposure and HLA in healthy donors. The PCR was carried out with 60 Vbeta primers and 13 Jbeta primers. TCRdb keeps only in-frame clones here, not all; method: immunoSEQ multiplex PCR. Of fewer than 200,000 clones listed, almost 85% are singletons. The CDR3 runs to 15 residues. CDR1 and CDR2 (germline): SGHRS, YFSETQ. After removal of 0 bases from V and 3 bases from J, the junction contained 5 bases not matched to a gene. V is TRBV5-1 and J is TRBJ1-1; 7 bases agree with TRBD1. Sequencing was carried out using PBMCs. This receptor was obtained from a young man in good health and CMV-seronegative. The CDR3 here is CASSLVPGGDTEAFF. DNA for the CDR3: TGCGCCAGCAGCTTGGTTCCAGGGGGAGACACTGAAGCTTTCTTT.